This TCR beta chain was observed in a study of CD8 T cells in Susac syndrome. The germline V and J ends were trimmed by 5 bases and 2 bases, with 25 bases remaining between them. Germline V gene lookup returns CDR1 SGHVS and CDR2 FQNEAQ. This CDR3 is built from 18 residues. RNA, at roughly 0.45 to 1 ug, was reverse transcribed with random hexamers. Coverage of TCR beta CDR3 amplification by immunoSEQ multiplex PCR extended to 54 Vbeta and 13 Jbeta. TCRdb re-called the immunoSEQ multiplex PCR reads through MiXCR, storing one row per CDR3 protein. The sample holds about 150,000 distinct CDR3 sequences, just under 95% seen once. Purification of the CD8+ and CD4+ T cells relied on negative isolation, and TEMRA cells underwent FACS enrichment.

The TCR sequence derives from a human donor with multiple sclerosis. The gene calls are TRBV7-8 and TRBJ2-7; D may be TRBD1 (8 bases). Sequencing was done on a sample of CD8+ T cells from PBMCs. The CDR3 region is CASSQQGGKVVHTYEQYF. DNA for the CDR3: TGTGCCAGCAGCCAACAGGGGGGGAAAGTCGTACATACCTACGAGCAGTACTTC.